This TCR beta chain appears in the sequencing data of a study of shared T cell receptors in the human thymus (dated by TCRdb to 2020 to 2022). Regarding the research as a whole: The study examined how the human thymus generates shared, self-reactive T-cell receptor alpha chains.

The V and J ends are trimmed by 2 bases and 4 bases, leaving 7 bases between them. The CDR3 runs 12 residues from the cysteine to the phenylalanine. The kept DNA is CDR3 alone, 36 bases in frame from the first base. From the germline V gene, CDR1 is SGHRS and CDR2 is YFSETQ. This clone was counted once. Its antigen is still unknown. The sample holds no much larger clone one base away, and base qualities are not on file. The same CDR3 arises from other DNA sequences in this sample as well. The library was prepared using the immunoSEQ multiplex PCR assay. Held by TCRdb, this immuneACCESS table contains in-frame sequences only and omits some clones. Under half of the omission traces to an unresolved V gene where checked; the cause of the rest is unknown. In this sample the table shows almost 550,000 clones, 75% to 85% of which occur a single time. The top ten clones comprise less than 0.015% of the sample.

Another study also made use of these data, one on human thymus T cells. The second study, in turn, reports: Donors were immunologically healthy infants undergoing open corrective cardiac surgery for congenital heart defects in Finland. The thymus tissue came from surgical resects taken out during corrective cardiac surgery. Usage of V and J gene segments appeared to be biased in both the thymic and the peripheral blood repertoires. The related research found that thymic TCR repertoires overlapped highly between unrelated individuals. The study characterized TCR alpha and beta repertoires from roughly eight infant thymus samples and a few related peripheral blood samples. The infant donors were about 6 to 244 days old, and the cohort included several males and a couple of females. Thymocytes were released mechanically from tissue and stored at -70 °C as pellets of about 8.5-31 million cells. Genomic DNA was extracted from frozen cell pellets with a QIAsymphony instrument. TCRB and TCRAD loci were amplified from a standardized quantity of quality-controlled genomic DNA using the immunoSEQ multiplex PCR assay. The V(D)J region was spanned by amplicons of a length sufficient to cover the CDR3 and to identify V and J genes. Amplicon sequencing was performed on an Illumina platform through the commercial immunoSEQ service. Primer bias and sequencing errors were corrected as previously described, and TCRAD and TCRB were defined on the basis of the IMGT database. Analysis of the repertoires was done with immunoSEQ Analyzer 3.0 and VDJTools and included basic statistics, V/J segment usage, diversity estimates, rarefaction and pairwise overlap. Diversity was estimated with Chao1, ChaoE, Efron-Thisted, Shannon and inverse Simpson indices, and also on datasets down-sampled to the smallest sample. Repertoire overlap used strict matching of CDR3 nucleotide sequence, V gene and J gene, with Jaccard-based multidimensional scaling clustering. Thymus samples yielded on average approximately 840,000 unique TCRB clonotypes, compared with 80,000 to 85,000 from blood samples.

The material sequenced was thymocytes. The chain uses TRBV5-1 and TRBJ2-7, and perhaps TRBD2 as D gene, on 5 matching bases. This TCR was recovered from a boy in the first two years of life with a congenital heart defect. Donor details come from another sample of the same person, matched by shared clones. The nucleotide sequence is TGCGCCAGCAGCTTCTCGGGGTACGAGCAGTACTTC. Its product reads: CASSFSGYEQYF.